These 13 T cell receptor beta chains originate from one sample sequenced in a study of regulatory T cells in long-lasting Graves disease. The time point was: persistent/refractory GD, antithyroid drugs over 5 years with positive TRAb. PBMCs were the source of the RNA used for TCR sequencing. Both iRepertoire HTBI primers and Arm-PCR of CDR3 regions were used to build the TCR beta libraries. TCRdb re-called the multiplex PCR reads with MiXCR, one entry per CDR3 protein. The profile shows some 420,000 distinct CDR3 sequences, under 25% of them singletons. Sequencing used peripheral blood mononuclear cells (PBMCs), obtained when the disease was refractory, from a patient treated with antithyroid drugs. The receptors come from a female donor with Graves disease.

V usage is TRBV7-2 and J usage is TRBJ1-6, with D hard to call. Trimming removed 5 bases from V and 7 bases from J, with 18 bases in between. The length of the CDR3 is 16 residues. CDR1 is SGHTA and CDR2 is FQGNSA in the germline V gene. The CDR3 coding sequence is TGTGCCAGCAGCCTCCGCGCGGGATTGACAAATTCACCCCTCCACTTT. Translation: CASSLRAGLTNSPLHF.

The chain recombines TRBV19 with TRBJ1-5; no definite D call. V lost 3 bases, J lost 4 bases, and 10 bases lay in between. The CDR3 totals 14 residues. Germline CDR1 is LNHDA and CDR2 is SQIVND (reference sequence). The CDR3 nucleotides are TGTGCCAGTAGTATCCCCTTAGGGAATCAGCCCCAGCATTTT. This translates into CASSIPLGNQPQHF.

At least ten counts were recorded for this clonotype. The rearrangement links TRBV28 to TRBJ2-5; D possibly uses TRBD1 or TRBD2 (6 bases each). Germline V gene data show CDR1 as MDHEN and CDR2 as SYDVKM. Trimming left V 6 bases short and J 4 bases short, with 12 bases between. The CDR3 runs 13 residues. The CDR3 reads CASREQGGETQYF. The CDR3 DNA sequence: TGTGCCAGCAGGGAACAGGGAGGAGAGACCCAGTACTTC.

This clonotype was detected a few times. V gene TRBV19 combines with J gene TRBJ1-1; D gene unclear. Germline CDR1 is LNHDA and CDR2 is SQIVND (reference sequence). CDR3 length equals 17 residues. V was clipped by 3 bases and J by 4 bases, with 21 bases between them. DNA of the CDR3: TGTGCCAGTAGTATCTTGTCGGCGGCAACTCGGAGCACTGAAGCTTTCTTT. Residues: CASSILSAATRSTEAFF.

The gene calls are TRBV19 and TRBJ1-5; no reliable D call. Germline loops: CDR1 LNHDA, CDR2 SQIVND (reference sequence). The CDR3 has 14 amino acids. V lost 1 base to trimming and J lost 5 bases, with 9 bases between them. CDR3: CASSIVASYQPQHF. The CDR3 DNA is TGTGCCAGTAGTATAGTAGCCAGCTATCAGCCCCAGCATTTT.

In its sample, this clonotype was seen once. One end of the junction fails to match germline, which may point to a read error. V gene TRBV6-2 or TRBV6-3 combines with J gene TRBJ1-4; TRBD1 matches at 8 bases. Per the germline V gene, CDR1 is MNHEY and CDR2 is SVGEGT. The CDR3 spans 14 residues. The CDR3 reads CASSLTGAGEKLLF. Written as DNA, the CDR3 is TGTGCCAGCAGCCTGACAGGGGCTGGTGAAAAACTGCTTTTT.

The chain uses TRBV6-1 and TRBJ2-5; the D is unclear. Germline-derived CDR1 and CDR2 are MNHNS and SASEGT. Trimming removed 6 bases at V and 5 bases at J, with 10 bases between. The CDR3 totals 12 residues. CDR3 amino acids: CASSSFGETQYF. The CDR3 DNA sequence: TGTGCCAGCAGCTCCTTCGGGGAGACCCAGTACTTC.

The chain uses TRBV6-2 or TRBV6-3 and TRBJ2-2; 10 bases fit TRBD2. The V gene's germline CDR1 is MNHEY and CDR2 SVGEGT. CDR3 size: 18 residues. Germline trimming cut 0 bases from V and 3 bases from J; bases unmatched to any gene: 7. The DNA of the CDR3 is TGTGCCAGCAGTTACTCTAGGACTAGCGGTACATACACCGGGGAGCTGTTTTTT. It is translated as CASSYSRTSGTYTGELFF.

Only a few counts were recorded for this clonotype. This CDR3 is CSARDRGEANYGYTF. The CDR3 DNA reads as TGCAGTGCTAGAGATAGGGGGGAAGCTAACTATGGCTACACCTTC. The chain employs TRBV20-1 and TRBJ1-2; D possibly corresponds to TRBD1 (6 bases). The germline gives CDR1 DFQATT, CDR2 SNEGSKA (reference sequence). The ends were cut back, 0 bases at V and 0 bases at J, with 11 bases in the middle. The CDR3 has 15 amino acids.

This clonotype has a handful of counts. J is TRBJ1-5 and V is TRBV7-6; no firm D call. V lost 1 base and J lost 9, with 7 bases in between. This CDR3 is built from 12 residues. Germline V CDR1 and CDR2: SGHVS, FNYEAQ. CDR3 DNA: TGTGCCAGCAGCTTAGTGGAGGGGCCCCAGCATTTT. Its protein product is CASSLVEGPQHF.

Ten or more counts support this clonotype. The chain has TRBV6-1 and TRBJ1-5, with D uncertain. There are 13 residues in the CDR3. V was cut by 4 bases and J by 2 bases, with 6 bases left in between. Looked up from germline, CDR1 is MNHNS and CDR2 is SASEGT. DNA of the CDR3: TGTGCCAGCAGTGCCATGGGCAATCAGCCCCAGCATTTT. Translated: CASSAMGNQPQHF.

The sample holds many counts of this clonotype. The chain couples TRBV28 to TRBJ1-5; D is uncertain. The CDR3 runs 14 residues. The V end was cut by 0 bases, the J end by 3 bases, with 6 bases between. Looked up from germline, CDR1 is MDHEN and CDR2 is SYDVKM. In nucleotides, the CDR3 is TGTGCCAGCAGTTTATGGGGTGACAATCAGCCCCAGCATTTT. It encodes CASSLWGDNQPQHF.

This clonotype was picked up a small number of times. V gene TRBV29-1 combines with J gene TRBJ2-5; no definite D call. The CDR3 totals 10 residues. V lost 7 bases, J lost 5 bases, and 8 bases lay in between. Germline V gene lookup returns CDR1 SQVTM and CDR2 ANQGSEA. CDR3 sequence reads: CSAQVETQYF. The DNA of the CDR3 is TGCAGCGCCCAAGTTGAGACCCAGTACTTC. Using reference TRBV29-1 and TRBJ2-5 for the parts outside the CDR3, the full variable domain is SAVISQKPSRDICQRGTSLTIQCQVDSQVTMMFWYRQQPGQSLTLIATANQGSEATYESGFVIDKFPISRPNLTFSTLTVSNMSPEDSSIYLCSAQVETQYFGPGTRLLVL.